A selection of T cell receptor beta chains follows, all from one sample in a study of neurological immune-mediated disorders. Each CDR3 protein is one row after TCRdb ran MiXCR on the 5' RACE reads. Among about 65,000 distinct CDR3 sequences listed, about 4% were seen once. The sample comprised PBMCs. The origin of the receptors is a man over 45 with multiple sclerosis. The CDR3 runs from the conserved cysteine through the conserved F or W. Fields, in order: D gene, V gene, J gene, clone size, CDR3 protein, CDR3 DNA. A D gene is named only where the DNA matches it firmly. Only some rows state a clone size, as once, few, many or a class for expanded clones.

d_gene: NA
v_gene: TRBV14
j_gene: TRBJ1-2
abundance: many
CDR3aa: CASSQVGTRGYTF
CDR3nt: TGTGCCAGCAGCCAAGTCGGGACACGTGGCTACACCTTC

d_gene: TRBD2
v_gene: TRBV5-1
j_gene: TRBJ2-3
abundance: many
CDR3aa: CASSAGGKTDTQYF
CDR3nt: TGCGCCAGCAGCGCGGGAGGAAAAACAGATACGCAGTATTTT

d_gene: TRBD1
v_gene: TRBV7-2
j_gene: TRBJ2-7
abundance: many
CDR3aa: CASSGAGTGISYEQYF
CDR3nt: TGTGCCAGCAGCGGGGCCGGGACAGGGATATCCTACGAGCAGTACTTC

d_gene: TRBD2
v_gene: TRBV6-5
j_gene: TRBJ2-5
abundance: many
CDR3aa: CASSYGGGFQETQYF
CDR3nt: TGTGCCAGCAGTTACGGCGGGGGGTTCCAAGAGACCCAGTACTTC

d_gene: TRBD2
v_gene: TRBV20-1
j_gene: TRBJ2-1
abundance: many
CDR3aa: CSARDAGGVSDGRSYNEQFF
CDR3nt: TGCAGTGCTAGAGATGCCGGGGGGGTTTCTGATGGACGCTCCTACAATGAGCAGTTCTTC

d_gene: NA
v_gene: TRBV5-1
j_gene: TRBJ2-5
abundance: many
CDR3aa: CASSTGAGETQYF
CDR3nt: TGCGCCAGCAGCACGGGGGCCGGGGAGACCCAGTACTTC

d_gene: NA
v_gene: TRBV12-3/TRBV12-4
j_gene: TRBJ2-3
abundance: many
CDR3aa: CASSQLQGTDTQYF
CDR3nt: TGTGCCAGCAGCCAACTCCAGGGCACAGATACGCAGTATTTT

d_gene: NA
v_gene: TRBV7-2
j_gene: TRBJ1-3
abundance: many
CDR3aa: CASSLGRVPFSGNTIYF
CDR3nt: TGTGCCAGCAGCTTAGGGAGGGTACCCTTCTCTGGAAACACCATATATTTT

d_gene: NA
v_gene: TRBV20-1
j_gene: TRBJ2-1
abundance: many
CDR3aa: CSARDVGNEQFF
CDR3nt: TGCAGTGCTAGAGATGTCGGGAATGAGCAGTTCTTC

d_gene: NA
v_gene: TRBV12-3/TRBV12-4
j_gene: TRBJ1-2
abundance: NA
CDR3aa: CASSFRGGYTF
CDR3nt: TGTGCCAGCAGTTTTAGGGGCGGCTACACCTTC

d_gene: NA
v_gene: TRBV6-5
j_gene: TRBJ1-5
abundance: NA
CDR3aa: CASRMTGFINQPQNF
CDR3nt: TGTGCCAGCCGAATGACAGGTTTTATTAATCAGCCCCAGAATTTT

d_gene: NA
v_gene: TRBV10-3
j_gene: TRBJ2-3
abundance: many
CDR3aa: CAISGQADTQYF
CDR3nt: TGTGCCATCAGTGGACAGGCAGATACGCAGTATTTT

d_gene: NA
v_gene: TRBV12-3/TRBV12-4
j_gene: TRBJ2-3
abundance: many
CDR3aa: CASRLGQSTDTQYF
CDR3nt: TGTGCCAGCAGACTTGGACAGAGCACAGATACGCAGTATTTT

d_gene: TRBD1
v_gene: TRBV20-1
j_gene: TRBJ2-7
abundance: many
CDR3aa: CSATGTGFYEQYF
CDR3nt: TGCAGTGCTACTGGGACAGGTTTCTACGAGCAGTACTTC

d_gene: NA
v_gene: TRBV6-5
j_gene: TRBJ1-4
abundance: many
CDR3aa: CASSPSATNEKLFF
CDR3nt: TGTGCCAGCAGTCCTAGTGCAACTAATGAAAAACTGTTTTTT

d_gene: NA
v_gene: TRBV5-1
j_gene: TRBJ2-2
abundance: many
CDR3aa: CASNRDANTGELFF
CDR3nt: TGCGCCAGTAACAGGGACGCGAACACCGGGGAGCTGTTTTTT

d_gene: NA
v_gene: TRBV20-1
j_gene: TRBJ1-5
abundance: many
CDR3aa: CSARRGYSNQPQHF
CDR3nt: TGCAGTGCTAGGAGGGGGTATAGCAATCAGCCCCAGCATTTT

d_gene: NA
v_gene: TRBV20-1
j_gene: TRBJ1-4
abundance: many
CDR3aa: CSARGQPNEKLFF
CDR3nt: TGCAGTGCTAGAGGACAGCCCAATGAAAAACTGTTTTTT

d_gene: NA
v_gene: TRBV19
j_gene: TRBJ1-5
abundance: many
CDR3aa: CATRDPANQPQHF
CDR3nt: TGTGCCACTCGGGACCCGGCTAATCAGCCCCAGCATTTT

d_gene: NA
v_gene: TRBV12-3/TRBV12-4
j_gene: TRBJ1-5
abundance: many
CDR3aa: CASSSKTSNQPQNF
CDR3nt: TGTGCCAGCAGTTCGAAGACAAGTAATCAGCCCCAGAATTTT

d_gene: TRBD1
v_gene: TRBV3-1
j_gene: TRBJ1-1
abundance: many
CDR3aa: CASSQDWTGATEAFF
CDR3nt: TGTGCCAGCAGCCAAGACTGGACAGGGGCGACTGAAGCTTTCTTT

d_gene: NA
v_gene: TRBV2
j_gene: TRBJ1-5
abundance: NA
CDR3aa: CASSESTGGNQPQNF
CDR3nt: TGTGCCAGCAGTGAGAGTACGGGGGGCAATCAGCCCCAGAATTTT

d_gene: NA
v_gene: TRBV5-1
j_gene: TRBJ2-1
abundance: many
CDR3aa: CASSLLHNEQFF
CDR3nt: TGCGCCAGCAGCCTATTACACAATGAGCAGTTCTTC